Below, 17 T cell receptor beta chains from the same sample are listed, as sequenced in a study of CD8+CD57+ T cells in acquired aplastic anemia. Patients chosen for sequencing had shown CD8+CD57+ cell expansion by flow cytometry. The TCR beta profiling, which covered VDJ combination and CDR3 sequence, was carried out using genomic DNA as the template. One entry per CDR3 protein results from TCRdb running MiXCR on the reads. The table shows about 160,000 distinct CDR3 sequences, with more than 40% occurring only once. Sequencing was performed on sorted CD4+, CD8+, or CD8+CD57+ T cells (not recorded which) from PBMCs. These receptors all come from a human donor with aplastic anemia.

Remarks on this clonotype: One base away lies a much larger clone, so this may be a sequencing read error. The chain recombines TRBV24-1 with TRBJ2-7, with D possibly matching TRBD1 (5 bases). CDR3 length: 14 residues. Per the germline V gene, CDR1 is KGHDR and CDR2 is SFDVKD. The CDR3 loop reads CASSWSGYSYEQYV. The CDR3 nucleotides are TGTGCCAGCAGTTGGTCAGGGTACTCCTACGAGCAGTACGTC.

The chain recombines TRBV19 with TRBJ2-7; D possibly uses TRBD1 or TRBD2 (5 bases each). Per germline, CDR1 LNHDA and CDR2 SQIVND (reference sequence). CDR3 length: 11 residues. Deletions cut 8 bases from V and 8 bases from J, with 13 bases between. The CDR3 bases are TGTGCCAGTCGAGGGGATACCCAGCAGTACTTC. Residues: CASRGDTQQYF.

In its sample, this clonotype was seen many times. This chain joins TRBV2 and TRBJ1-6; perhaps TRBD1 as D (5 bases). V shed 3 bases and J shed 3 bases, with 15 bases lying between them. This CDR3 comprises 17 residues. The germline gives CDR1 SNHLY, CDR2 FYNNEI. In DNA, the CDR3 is TGTGCCAGCAGTGAGGGGGAAAACTTCCTCTATAATTCACCCCTCCACTTT. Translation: CASSEGENFLYNSPLHF.

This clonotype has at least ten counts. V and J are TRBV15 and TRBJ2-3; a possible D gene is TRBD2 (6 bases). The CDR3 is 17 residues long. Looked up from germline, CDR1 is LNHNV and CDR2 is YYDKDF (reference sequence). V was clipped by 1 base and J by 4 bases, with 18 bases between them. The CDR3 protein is CATSRARDRPIADTQYF. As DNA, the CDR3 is TGTGCCACCAGCAGAGCGCGGGACCGCCCTATAGCAGATACGCAGTATTTT.

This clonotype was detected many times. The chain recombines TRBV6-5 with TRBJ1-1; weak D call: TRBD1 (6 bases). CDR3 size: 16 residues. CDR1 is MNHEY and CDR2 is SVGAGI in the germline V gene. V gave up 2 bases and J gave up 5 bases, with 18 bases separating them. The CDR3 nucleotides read TGTGCCAGCAGTTACGATGCACAGGGCGTAAGTACTGAAGCTTTCTTT. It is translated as CASSYDAQGVSTEAFF.

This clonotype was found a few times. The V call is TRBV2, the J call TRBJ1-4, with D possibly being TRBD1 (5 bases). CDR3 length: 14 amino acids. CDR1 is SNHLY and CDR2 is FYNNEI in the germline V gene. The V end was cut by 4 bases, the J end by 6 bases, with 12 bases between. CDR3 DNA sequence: TGTGCCAGCAGTGGGGGCAGGGCTGATGAAAAACTGTTTTTT. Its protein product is CASSGGRADEKLFF.

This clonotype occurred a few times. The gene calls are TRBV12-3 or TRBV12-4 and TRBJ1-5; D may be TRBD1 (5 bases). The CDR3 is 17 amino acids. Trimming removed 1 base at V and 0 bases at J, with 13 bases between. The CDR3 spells CASSLVGGVDSNQPQHF. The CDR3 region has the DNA TGTGCCAGCAGTTTAGTCGGGGGGGTTGATAGCAATCAGCCCCAGCATTTT.

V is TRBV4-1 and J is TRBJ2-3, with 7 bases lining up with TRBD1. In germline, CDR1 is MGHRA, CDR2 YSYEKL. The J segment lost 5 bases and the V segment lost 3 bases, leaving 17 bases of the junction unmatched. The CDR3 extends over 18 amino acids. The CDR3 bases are TGCGCCAGCAGCCATGTCTCGACAGGGTTTTTAGGCGGAGATACGCAGTATTTT. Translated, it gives CASSHVSTGFLGGDTQYF.

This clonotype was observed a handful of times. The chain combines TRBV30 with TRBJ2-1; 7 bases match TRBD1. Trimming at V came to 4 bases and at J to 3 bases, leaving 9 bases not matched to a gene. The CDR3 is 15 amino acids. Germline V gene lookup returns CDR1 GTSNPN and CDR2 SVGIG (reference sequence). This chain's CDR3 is CAWTTGVADYNEQFF. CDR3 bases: TGTGCCTGGACCACAGGGGTCGCTGACTACAATGAGCAGTTCTTC.

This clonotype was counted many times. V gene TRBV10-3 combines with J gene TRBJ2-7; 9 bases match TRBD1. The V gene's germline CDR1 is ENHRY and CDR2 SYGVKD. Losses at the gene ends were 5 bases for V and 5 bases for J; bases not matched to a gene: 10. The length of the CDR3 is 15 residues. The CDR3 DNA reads TGTGCCATCAGTTTCCCGGGACAGGGTGTCCACGAGCAGTACTTC. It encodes CAISFPGQGVHEQYF.

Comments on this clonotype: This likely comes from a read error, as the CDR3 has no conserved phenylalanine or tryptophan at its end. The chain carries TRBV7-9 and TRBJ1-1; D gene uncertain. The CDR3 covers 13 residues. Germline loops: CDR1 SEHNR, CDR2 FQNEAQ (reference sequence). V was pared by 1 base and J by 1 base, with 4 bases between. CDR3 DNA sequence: TGTGCCAGCAGCTTAGTAGGGAACACTGAAGCTTTCCTT. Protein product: CASSLVGNTEAFL.

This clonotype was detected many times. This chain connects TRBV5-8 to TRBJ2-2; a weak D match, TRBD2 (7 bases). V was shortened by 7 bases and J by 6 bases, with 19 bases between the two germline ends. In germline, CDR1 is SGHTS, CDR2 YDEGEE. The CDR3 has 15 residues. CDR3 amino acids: CASGGGAGDAGELFF. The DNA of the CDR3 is TGTGCCAGCGGAGGGGGGGCAGGCGACGCCGGGGAGCTGTTTTTT. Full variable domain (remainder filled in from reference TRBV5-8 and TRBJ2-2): EAGVTQSPTHLIKTRGQQATLRCSPISGHTSVYWYQQALGLGLQFLLWYDEGEERNRGNFPPRFSGRQFPNYSSELNVNALELEDSALYLCASGGGAGDAGELFFGEGSRLTVL.

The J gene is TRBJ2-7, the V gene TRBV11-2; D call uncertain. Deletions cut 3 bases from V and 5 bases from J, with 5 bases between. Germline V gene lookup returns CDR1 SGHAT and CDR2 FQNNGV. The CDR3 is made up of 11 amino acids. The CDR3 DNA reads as TGTGCCAGCAGCTTTACTCACGAGCAGTACTTC. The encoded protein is CASSFTHEQYF. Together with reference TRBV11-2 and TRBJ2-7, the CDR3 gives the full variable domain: EAGVAQSPRYKIIEKRQSVAFWCNPISGHATLYWYQQILGQGPKLLIQFQNNGVVDDSQLPKDRFSAERLKGVDSTLKIQPAKLEDSAVYLCASSFTHEQYFGPGTRLTVT.

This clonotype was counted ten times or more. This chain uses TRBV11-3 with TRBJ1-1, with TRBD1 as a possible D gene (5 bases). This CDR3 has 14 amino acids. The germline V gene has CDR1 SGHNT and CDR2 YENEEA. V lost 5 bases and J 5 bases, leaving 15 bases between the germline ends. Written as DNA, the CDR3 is TGTGCCAGCAGCCCAGGACACCTCAGTACTGAAGCTTTCTTT. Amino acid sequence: CASSPGHLSTEAFF.

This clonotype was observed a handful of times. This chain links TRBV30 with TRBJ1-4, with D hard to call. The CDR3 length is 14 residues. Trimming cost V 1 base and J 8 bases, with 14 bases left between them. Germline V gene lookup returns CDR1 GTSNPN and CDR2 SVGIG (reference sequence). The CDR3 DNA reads TGTGCCTGGAGTGGAGGCCTAGCCGGAGAAAAACTGTTTTTT. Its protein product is CAWSGGLAGEKLFF.

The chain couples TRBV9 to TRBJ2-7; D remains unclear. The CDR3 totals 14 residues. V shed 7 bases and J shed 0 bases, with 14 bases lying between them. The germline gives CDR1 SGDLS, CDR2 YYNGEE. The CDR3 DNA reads TGTGCCAGCTCACCTTCGGACGGCTCCTACGAGCAGTACTTC. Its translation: CASSPSDGSYEQYF. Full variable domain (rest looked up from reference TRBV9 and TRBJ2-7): DSGVTQTPKHLITATGQRVTLRCSPRSGDLSVYWYQQSLDQGLQFLIQYYNGEERAKGNILERFSAQQFPDLHSELNLSSLELGDSALYFCASSPSDGSYEQYFGPGTRLTVT.

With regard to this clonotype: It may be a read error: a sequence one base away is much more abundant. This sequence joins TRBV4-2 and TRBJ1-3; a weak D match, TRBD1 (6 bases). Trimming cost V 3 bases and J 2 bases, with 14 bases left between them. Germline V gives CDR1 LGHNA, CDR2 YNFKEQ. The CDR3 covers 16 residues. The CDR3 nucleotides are TGTGCCAGCAGCCATGAAGTACAGGGTACTGGAAACACCATATATTTT. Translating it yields CASSHEVQGTGNTIYF.